This T cell receptor beta chain was documented in a study of neurological immune-mediated disorders. Study-wide points: Multiple sclerosis was found to have the least TCR clonal expansion, below healthy controls, and HTLV-1-associated myelopathy the most.

This CDR3 spans 15 amino acids. Germline V gene data show CDR1 as SGHRS and CDR2 as YFSETQ. Trimming took 2 bases from V and 1 from J, leaving 9 bases between them. Sample time point: longitudinal time-point 3. This clonotype was recorded at least ten times. No antigen is known for it. 5'RACE with 10-nucleotide random UMIs generated the cDNA. Each CDR3 protein is one row after TCRdb ran MiXCR on the 5' RACE reads. The sample yields around 97,000 distinct CDR3 sequences, 10% to 14% seen once. This TCR was sampled from a female donor with HTLV-1-associated myelopathy (HAM/TSP). The sample was PBMCs. The rearrangement joins TRBV5-1 to TRBJ2-2, with D tentatively TRBD1 (6 bases). CDR3 amino acids: CASSFRGENTGELFF. For the CDR3, the DNA is TGCGCCAGCAGCTTCAGGGGAGAGAACACCGGGGAGCTGTTTTTT. Filled out from reference TRBV5-1 and TRBJ2-2, the complete variable domain reads KAGVTQTPRYLIKTRGQQVTLSCSPISGHRSVSWYQQTPGQGLQFLFEYFSETQRNKGNFPGRFSGRQFSNSRSEMNVSTLELGDSALYLCASSFRGENTGELFFGEGSRLTVL.